Listed here are 27 T cell receptor beta chains from one sample, sequenced in a study of OX40 agonist ivuxolimab in advanced cancers. Profiling relied on immunoSEQ multiplex PCR, and the TCRdb table lists in-frame clones only, not all of them. The sample includes some 69,000 clones, over 60% of them seen just once. The starting material was CD4+ or CD8+ T cells sorted from blood, obtained in a trial of the OX40 agonist ivuxolimab. The receptors stem from an adult with an advanced solid tumor such as melanoma, head and neck, liver or kidney cancer.

This clone occurred a few times. The J gene is TRBJ2-7, the V gene TRBV27; 10 bases match TRBD1. Germline CDR1 and CDR2: MNHEY and SMNVEV (reference sequence). The CDR3 runs 15 residues. With 5 bases clipped from V and 7 bases from J, the junction kept 11 bases outside the gene matches. The CDR3 loop is CASSTLGTGEVEQYF. In nucleotides, the CDR3 is TGTGCCAGCAGTACGCTTGGGACAGGGGAGGTAGAGCAGTACTTC.

This chain joins TRBV30 and TRBJ1-2; the D gene is possibly TRBD1 (5 bases). The germline V and J ends were trimmed by 5 bases and 3 bases, with 13 bases remaining between them. Looked up from germline, CDR1 is GTSNPN and CDR2 is SVGIG (reference sequence). This CDR3 comprises 13 residues. The CDR3, as DNA: TGTGCCTGGTATCGGGGGATCGACTATGGCTACACCTTC. Protein sequence: CAWYRGIDYGYTF.

J is TRBJ1-1 and V is TRBV11-1; the D gene is possibly TRBD1 (5 bases). Germline assignment: CDR1 SGHAT and CDR2 FQDESV (reference sequence). Trimming took 0 bases from V and 7 from J, leaving 9 bases between them. The CDR3 sequence is 13 residues long. CDR3 sequence reads: CASSLAGTVEAFF. DNA for the CDR3: TGTGCCAGCAGCTTAGCCGGGACCGTTGAAGCTTTCTTT.

This sequence joins TRBV4-2 and TRBJ1-2, with TRBD1 identical over 7 bases. This CDR3 comprises 13 residues. V lost 6 bases and J lost 8; bases outside the gene matches: 9. Germline CDR1 is LGHNA and CDR2 is YNFKEQ. CDR3 DNA sequence: TGTGCCAGCAGAACCACAGGGGAGGGAGGCTACACCTTC. It yields the protein CASRTTGEGGYTF.

The chain carries TRBV19 and TRBJ2-2; tentative D call: TRBD2 (6 bases). V shed 9 bases and J shed 7 bases, with 9 bases lying between them. The length of the CDR3 is 11 residues. Germline lookup yields CDR1 LNHDA and CDR2 SQIVND (reference sequence). The DNA of the CDR3 is TGTGCCAGCAGGGACTTCGGGGAGCTGTTTTTT. As protein: CASRDFGELFF. Together with reference TRBV19 and TRBJ2-2, the CDR3 gives the full variable domain: DGGITQSPKYLFRKEGQNVTLSCEQNLNHDAMYWYRQDPGQGLRLIYYSQIVNDFQKGDIAEGYSVSREKKESFPLTVTSAQKNPTAFYLCASRDFGELFFGEGSRLTVL.

The J gene is TRBJ2-7, the V gene TRBV4-2; maybe TRBD1 (7 bases). Trimming took off 3 bases at V and 0 bases at J, with 12 bases between the two ends. CDR1 LGHNA and CDR2 YNFKEQ come from the germline V gene. The CDR3 consists of 15 residues. CDR3 sequence (DNA): TGTGCCAGCAGCCAGCGGGACAGTCTCTCCTACGAGCAGTACTTC. This gives the protein CASSQRDSLSYEQYF.

This clone has just one count. This chain links TRBV18 with TRBJ1-5; D ambiguous. The CDR3 has 13 amino acids. Trimming took off 8 bases at V and 5 bases at J, with 13 bases between the two ends. Germline V gene sequence: CDR1 KGHSH, CDR2 LQKENI. The chain's CDR3 is CASAFAGDQPQHF. The CDR3 coding sequence is TGTGCCAGCGCCTTTGCCGGGGATCAGCCCCAGCATTTT.

A word on this clone: Other DNA variants within this sample encode the same CDR3. The chain employs TRBV6-5 and TRBJ1-6, with TRBD1 identical over 8 bases. This CDR3 spans 15 amino acids. Germline-derived CDR1 and CDR2 are MNHEY and SVGAGI. The V segment lost 7 bases and the J segment 6 bases; nucleotides outside the gene matches: 8. CDR3 amino acids: CASNRQGTGNSPLHF. DNA of the CDR3: TGTGCCAGCAATCGACAGGGGACCGGTAATTCACCCCTCCACTTT.

This chain links TRBV11-3 with TRBJ1-6; D gene unclear. Germline lookup yields CDR1 SGHNT and CDR2 YENEEA. This CDR3 has 13 residues. V shed 0 bases and J shed 9 bases, with 6 bases lying between them. CDR3 amino acids: CASSLDRVSPLHF. CDR3 DNA: TGTGCCAGCAGCTTAGATCGAGTTTCACCCCTCCACTTT.

In this sample, this clone turned up once. V usage is TRBV7-3 and J usage is TRBJ1-1; D is uncertain. The V end lost 6 bases, the J end lost 8 bases, and 16 bases lay between the germline ends. Germline values: CDR1 SGHTA, CDR2 FQGTGA. The length of the CDR3 is 13 residues. The CDR3 nucleotides read TGTGCCAGCAGATCGACGCCCCTCACAGAAGCTTTCTTT. Translation: CASRSTPLTEAFF.

The rearrangement joins TRBV4-1 to TRBJ1-4; 9 nucleotides line up with TRBD1. The germline V gene has CDR1 MGHRA and CDR2 YSYEKL. The trim removed 0 bases at V and 4 bases at J, leaving 6 bases unmatched. The CDR3 extends over 17 amino acids. The CDR3 bases are TGCGCCAGCAGCCAAGAAAGTCCGGGACAGGGTAATGAAAAACTGTTTTTT. Translated: CASSQESPGQGNEKLFF.

This chain joins TRBV11-2 and TRBJ2-7; D assignment may be TRBD1 or TRBD2 (5 bases each). CDR1 is SGHAT, CDR2 FQNNGV, per germline. V was clipped by 5 bases and J by 6 bases, with 20 bases between them. CDR3 length equals 15 residues. The CDR3 sequence: CASSQVRGRAPEQYF. In DNA, the CDR3 is TGTGCCAGCAGCCAGGTACGGGGCAGGGCACCCGAGCAGTACTTC.

This clone was seen a handful of times. The genes are TRBV4-1 and TRBJ2-1; 9 positions match TRBD2. CDR3 length: 16 residues. With V trimmed by 4 bases and J by 0 bases, 4 bases remained unmatched. Germline assignment: CDR1 MGHRA and CDR2 YSYEKL. CDR3 sequence (DNA): TGCGCCAGCAGCCGGACTAGCGAGAGCTCCTACAATGAGCAGTTCTTC. This sequence encodes CASSRTSESSYNEQFF.

The chain carries TRBV28 and TRBJ1-1; D may be TRBD1 (6 bases). There are 12 residues in the CDR3. The germline gives CDR1 MDHEN, CDR2 SYDVKM. V lost 10 bases and J lost 4, with 13 bases in between. The CDR3 DNA sequence: TGTGCCATTTCCGGGACACTCACTGAAGCTTTCTTT. The encoded protein is CAISGTLTEAFF. Together with reference TRBV28 and TRBJ1-1, the CDR3 gives the full variable domain: DVKVTQSSRYLVKRTGEKVFLECVQDMDHENMFWYRQDPGLGLRLIYFSYDVKMKEKGDIPEGYSVSREKKERFSLILESASTNQTSMYLCAISGTLTEAFFGQGTRLTVV.

Written as DNA, the CDR3 is TGTGCCAGCAGTGAAGCCCCAAGGGGGCGGGATGGCTACACCTTC. It translates to CASSEAPRGRDGYTF. The V gene is TRBV6-1, the J gene TRBJ1-2; 7 nucleotides line up with TRBD1. The trim removed 0 bases at V and 6 bases at J, leaving 7 bases unmatched. CDR1 and CDR2 from the germline V gene are MNHNS and SASEGT. This CDR3 comprises 15 residues.

Only one count was recorded for this clone. The V gene is TRBV11-2, the J gene TRBJ2-4; D gene unclear. Trimming shortened V by 5 bases and J by 1 base, and 9 bases separated the two germline ends. The CDR3 loop spans 14 amino acids. Germline V CDR1 and CDR2: SGHAT, FQNNGV. CDR3 region: CASSPVGAKNIQYF. Written as DNA, the CDR3 is TGTGCCAGCAGCCCCGTCGGGGCCAAAAACATTCAGTACTTC.

This chain links TRBV6-5 with TRBJ1-2, with 7 bases fitting TRBD1. CDR1 MNHEY and CDR2 SVGAGI come from the germline V gene. V shed 6 bases and J 7 bases; nucleotides not matched to a gene: 8. The CDR3 is 13 amino acids. The CDR3 bases are TGTGCCAGCAGATTACAGGGGCACGGTGGCTACACCTTC. Translation gives CASRLQGHGGYTF.

The rearrangement joins TRBV6-1 to TRBJ2-3; D not certain. V was trimmed by 1 base and J by 7 bases, leaving 18 bases between them. The CDR3 runs 16 residues. Germline assignment: CDR1 MNHNS and CDR2 SASEGT. CDR3 in DNA: TGTGCCAGCAGTGAAGATACGGGTGGAGCTTTGCATACGCAGTATTTT. It specifies CASSEDTGGALHTQYF.

CDR3: CASSQDQSAGRNSPLHF. CDR3 DNA sequence: TGCGCCAGCAGCCAAGATCAGAGTGCGGGACGGAATTCACCCCTCCACTTT. V is TRBV4-1 and J is TRBJ1-6, with a tentative D call TRBD1 (5 bases). Trimming shortened V by 0 bases and J by 7 bases, and 16 bases separated the two germline ends. This CDR3 is built from 17 residues. The germline V gene encodes CDR1 MGHRA and CDR2 YSYEKL.

This clone was seen just once. The chain links TRBV7-2 to TRBJ2-7; 9 bases match TRBD2. The CDR3 totals 13 residues. From germline, CDR1 is SGHTA and CDR2 FQGNSA. The ends lost 4 bases at V and 7 bases at J; junction bases unmatched: 5. The CDR3 reads CASSSTLAGEQYF. The CDR3 DNA sequence: TGTGCCAGCAGCTCGACGCTAGCGGGAGAGCAGTACTTC. Full variable domain (missing parts from reference TRBV7-2 and TRBJ2-7): GAGVSQSPSNKVTEKGKDVELRCDPISGHTALYWYRQSLGQGLEFLIYFQGNSAPDKSGLPSDRFSAERTGGSVSTLTIQRTQQEDSAVYLCASSSTLAGEQYFGPGTRLTVT.

The rearrangement links TRBV28 to TRBJ2-5; 13 bases are a match to TRBD2. The CDR3 length is 15 residues. Germline V gene data show CDR1 as MDHEN and CDR2 as SYDVKM. The J segment lost 3 bases and the V segment lost 6 bases, leaving 4 bases of the junction unmatched. As DNA, the CDR3 is TGTGCCAGCAGACTAGCGGGAGGGGGGAAAGAGACCCAGTACTTC. It is translated as CASRLAGGGKETQYF. Drawing the rest from reference TRBV28 and TRBJ2-5, the complete variable domain is DVKVTQSSRYLVKRTGEKVFLECVQDMDHENMFWYRQDPGLGLRLIYFSYDVKMKEKGDIPEGYSVSREKKERFSLILESASTNQTSMYLCASRLAGGGKETQYFGPGTRLLVL.

The count of this clone is one. V is TRBV30 and J is TRBJ1-6, with D tentatively TRBD1 (5 bases). The CDR3 runs to 15 residues. Trimming left V 0 bases short and J 7 bases short, with 13 bases between. Germline assignment: CDR1 GTSNPN and CDR2 SVGIG (reference sequence). The chain's CDR3 is CAWSVDPRGNSPLHF. CDR3 nucleotides: TGTGCCTGGAGTGTAGATCCACGGGGCAATTCACCCCTCCACTTT.

This clone was found once. The chain uses TRBV7-8 and TRBJ1-5; D gene ambiguous. V was trimmed by 3 bases and J by 0 bases, leaving 9 bases between them. This CDR3 has 15 amino acids. Germline CDR1 SGHVS, CDR2 FQNEAQ. The CDR3 nucleotides are TGTGCCAGCAGCTTGGCGGTGAATAGCAATCAGCCCCAGCATTTT. Protein: CASSLAVNSNQPQHF.

This clone has just a few counts. V and J are TRBV19 and TRBJ1-2; the D is unclear. V was clipped by 6 bases and J by 4 bases, with 15 bases between them. Germline V gene data show CDR1 as LNHDA and CDR2 as SQIVND (reference sequence). The CDR3 sequence is 14 residues long. DNA of the CDR3: TGTGCCAGTAGATATCCAGGCAGTGTCTATGGCTACACCTTC. This codes for CASRYPGSVYGYTF.

V is TRBV28 and J is TRBJ2-5; 7 bases are a match to TRBD2. V shed 8 bases and J 2 bases; nucleotides not matched to a gene: 11. Per germline, CDR1 MDHEN and CDR2 SYDVKM. The CDR3 has 15 amino acids. CDR3 region: CASATGGSGQETQYF. The CDR3 DNA sequence: TGTGCCAGCGCAACGGGCGGGAGTGGGCAAGAGACCCAGTACTTC.

The V and J genes are TRBV5-1 and TRBJ1-4; 9 nucleotides match TRBD1. Germline CDR1 and CDR2: SGHRS and YFSETQ. The J segment lost 8 bases and the V segment lost 4 bases, leaving 6 bases of the junction unmatched. The CDR3 spans 14 residues. CDR3 region: CASSLGTGKEKLFF. The CDR3 DNA sequence: TGCGCCAGCAGCCTTGGGACAGGGAAAGAAAAACTGTTTTTT. The entire variable domain, with the rest obtained from reference TRBV5-1 and TRBJ1-4, is as follows: KAGVTQTPRYLIKTRGQQVTLSCSPISGHRSVSWYQQTPGQGLQFLFEYFSETQRNKGNFPGRFSGRQFSNSRSEMNVSTLELGDSALYLCASSLGTGKEKLFFGSGTQLSVL.

This clone has more than one count but fewer than ten. The chain uses TRBV5-6 and TRBJ2-7; no reliable D call. Germline V gene sequence: CDR1 SGHDT, CDR2 YYEEEE. Deletions cut 0 bases from V and 6 bases from J, with 13 bases between. The CDR3 is made up of 14 amino acids. The CDR3 nucleotides are TGTGCCAGCAGCTTGGCGGGCATTCTGGCCGAGCAGTACTTC. This encodes CASSLAGILAEQYF.